This is a list of T cell receptor beta chains from one sample in a study of T cell responses to AZD1222 COVID-19 vaccine. Method: immunoSEQ multiplex PCR; TCRdb's copy keeps in-frame clones and lacks some. The sample yields approximately 120,000 clones, 88% seen once. Sample: peripheral blood, taken on day 0 of AZD1222 vaccination. The receptors here all came from an adult in good health. CDR3s leave out the opening cysteine and the closing phenylalanine or tryptophan. For some rows the clone size is stated as once, few or many, or as a class when expanded; others skip it.

V: TRBV9; size: once; CDR3: ASSGRGAEDTQY
V: TRBV7-7; size: once; CDR3: ASSLTSGSPYNEQF
V: TRBV30; size: few; CDR3: AGNQREKYEQY
V: TRBV5-8; size: -; CDR3: ASSLPGANYGYT
V: TRBV6-5; size: -; CDR3: ASSYSVLQGYEQY
V: TRBV29-1; size: -; CDR3: SATKHPLGVNTEAF
V: TRBV27; size: -; CDR3: ASSTGTTPTDTQY
V: TRBV11-3; size: once; CDR3: ASSRGREQAHYGYT
V: TRBV29-1; size: -; CDR3: SVEAGTGSPLH
V: TRBV29-1; size: -; CDR3: SVVSGGGNTIY